Below are 14 T cell receptor beta chains sequenced from a single sample in a study of CD8+ T cells in alopecia areata. Reverse transcription of extracted RNA yielded cDNA, which provided the sequencing template. Assay: immunoSEQ multiplex PCR; the TCRdb copy retains only in-frame clones and omits some. The repertoire holds about 110,000 clones, with 50% to 70% as singletons. The sequencing input was NKG2D-low CD8+ T cells sorted from blood. The receptors originated from a human donor with alopecia areata.

This rearrangement joins TRBV7-2 to TRBJ2-2, with a weak D call TRBD2 (5 bases). The CDR3 sequence is 15 residues long. Trimming took off 4 bases at V and 1 base at J, with 10 bases between the two ends. The germline CDR1 and CDR2 sequences are SGHTA and FQGNSA. The CDR3 nucleotides read TGTGCCAGCAGCTCAACTAGTATGAACACCGGGGAGCTGTTTTTT. Encoded protein: CASSSTSMNTGELFF.

The gene calls are TRBV27 and TRBJ2-7; TRBD1 matches at 7 bases. Germline CDR1 MNHEY, CDR2 SMNVEV (reference sequence). CDR3 size: 13 residues. The V segment lost 8 bases and the J segment 2 bases; nucleotides outside the gene matches: 6. The CDR3 DNA is TGTGCCAGCGCCCGACAGGGTACCTACGAGCAGTACTTC. This codes for CASARQGTYEQYF.

This rearrangement joins TRBV14 to TRBJ2-3; D gene uncertain. Germline CDR1 reads SGHDN; CDR2 reads FVKESK. Trimming pared 0 bases from V and 4 bases from J, leaving 5 bases between. This CDR3 has 13 residues. CDR3 DNA sequence: TGTGCCAGCAGCCAAGATGGGTCAGATACGCAGTATTTT. Its protein product is CASSQDGSDTQYF.

The chain employs TRBV5-1 and TRBJ2-7, with D maybe TRBD2 (6 bases). The germline CDR1 and CDR2 sequences are SGHRS and YFSETQ. Trimming removed 4 bases at V and 5 bases at J, with 16 bases between. The CDR3 extends over 14 amino acids. CDR3 loop: CASSGLGTLDEQYF. CDR3 DNA: TGCGCCAGCAGCGGACTCGGGACTCTCGACGAGCAGTACTTC.

The rearrangement links TRBV7-6 to TRBJ2-7; a possible D gene is TRBD2 (5 bases). CDR1 and CDR2 (germline): SGHVS, FNYEAQ. The CDR3 totals 15 residues. Deletions cut 2 bases from V and 2 bases from J, with 13 bases between. CDR3 protein: CASSLKASLTYEQYF. The CDR3 bases are TGTGCCAGCAGCTTAAAGGCTAGCTTAACCTACGAGCAGTACTTC.

This rearrangement joins TRBV29-1 to TRBJ2-7; TRBD1 is a possible D gene (6 bases). Trimming pared 6 bases from V and 2 bases from J, leaving 14 bases between. This CDR3 is built from 13 residues. From germline, CDR1 is SQVTM and CDR2 ANQGSEA. The CDR3 loop reads CSVIGGVTYEQYF. DNA for the CDR3: TGCAGCGTGATAGGGGGAGTCACCTACGAGCAGTACTTC.

The J gene is TRBJ2-7, the V gene TRBV6-5; 8 bases are a match to TRBD2. Germline V gene data show CDR1 as MNHEY and CDR2 as SVGAGI. Trimming cost V 2 bases and J 6 bases; bases outside gene matches: 6. This CDR3 is built from 14 residues. CDR3 amino acids: CASSYGAGGAEQYF. As DNA, the CDR3 is TGTGCCAGCAGTTACGGTGCGGGAGGTGCCGAGCAGTACTTC.

The genes are TRBV25-1 and TRBJ1-5; D gene uncertain. The germline V and J ends were trimmed by 3 bases and 0 bases, with 9 bases remaining between them. Germline loops: CDR1 MGHDK, CDR2 SYGVNS. The CDR3 covers 15 residues. Here the CDR3 DNA reads TGTGCCAGCAGTGAGGGCGGCTATAGCAATCAGCCCCAGCATTTT. Translating it yields CASSEGGYSNQPQHF.

This clone was detected a few times. This chain connects TRBV2 to TRBJ2-3; TRBD2 is a possible D gene (6 bases). CDR1 and CDR2 from the germline V gene are SNHLY and FYNNEI. This CDR3 contains 13 residues. V lost 4 bases to trimming and J lost 6 bases, with 11 bases between them. CDR3 DNA sequence: TGTGCCAGCAGTGGTGGCGGGACGGATACGCAGTATTTT. Translation: CASSGGGTDTQYF.

In its sample, this clone was seen a few times. The gene calls are TRBV7-9 and TRBJ2-1, with D perhaps matching TRBD2 (5 bases). Germline V gives CDR1 SEHNR, CDR2 FQNEAQ (reference sequence). CDR3 length: 12 amino acids. Trimming left V 5 bases short and J 8 bases short, with 10 bases between. CDR3 amino acids: CASSPGLDEQFF. CDR3 DNA: TGTGCCAGCAGCCCAGGACTTGATGAGCAGTTCTTC.

The chain combines TRBV27 with TRBJ2-1, with TRBD2 matching 7 bases. This CDR3 has 15 amino acids. Germline assignment: CDR1 MNHEY and CDR2 SMNVEV (reference sequence). J was trimmed by 8 bases and V by 3 bases; bases with no gene match: 10. The CDR3 nucleotides read TGTGCCAGCAGTTTGTCGGTTGGGGGGGGAGATGAGCAGTTCTTC. Its translation is CASSLSVGGGDEQFF.

The V gene is TRBV27, the J gene TRBJ1-5; D possibly corresponds to TRBD1 (6 bases). The CDR3 covers 13 residues. Trimming took off 5 bases at V and 11 bases at J, with 16 bases between the two ends. Germline CDR1 MNHEY, CDR2 SMNVEV (reference sequence). The CDR3 reads CASSPMDSSTQHF. The CDR3, as DNA: TGTGCCAGCAGTCCCATGGACAGCTCGACCCAGCATTTT.

The rearrangement joins TRBV30 to TRBJ2-2; 11 nucleotides match TRBD2. Per the germline V gene, CDR1 is GTSNPN and CDR2 is SVGIG (reference sequence). The CDR3 contains 17 residues. J was trimmed by 3 bases and V by 1 base; bases with no gene match: 7. The CDR3 nucleotides are TGTGCCTGGAGTGCCTCTAGCGGGAGGCGAGACACCGGGGAGCTGTTTTTT. Encoded protein: CAWSASSGRRDTGELFF. Together with reference TRBV30 and TRBJ2-2, the CDR3 gives the full variable domain: SQTIHQWPATLVQPVGSPLSLECTVEGTSNPNLYWYRQAAGRGLQLLFYSVGIGQISSEVPQNLSASRPQDRQFILSSKKLLLSDSGFYLCAWSASSGRRDTGELFFGEGSRLTVL.

This chain links TRBV19 with TRBJ2-7, with 8 nucleotides matching TRBD1. This CDR3 is built from 14 residues. After removal of 5 bases from V and 4 bases from J, the junction contained 7 bases not matched to a gene. Germline V gene sequence: CDR1 LNHDA, CDR2 SQIVND (reference sequence). The chain's CDR3 is CASSLDRGQYEQYF. In nucleotides, the CDR3 is TGTGCCAGTAGTCTCGACAGGGGACAGTACGAGCAGTACTTC.